The rows below give T cell receptor beta chains drawn from one sample of a study of vaccination effects on CD4 cells after COVID-19. This table comes from immunoSEQ multiplex PCR, and its TCRdb copy is limited to in-frame clones, with some not included. The repertoire holds roughly 68,000 clones, with 72% as singletons. These receptors are not linked to any known antigen. The source material was CD4+ T cells from PBMCs cultured without peptide, sampled before COVID-19 vaccination. The origin of the receptors is a human donor who had a prior SARS-CoV-2 infection. CDR3s include the opening cysteine and the closing phenylalanine or tryptophan. A D gene is named only where the DNA matches it firmly. Not all rows give a size; the values are once, few, many and, for expanded clones, a class.

NA	TRBJ1-1	TRBD1	TRBV19	CASSRTGVTEAFF	TGTGCCAGTAGTAGAACAGGGGTCACTGAAGCTTTCTTT
NA	TRBJ2-2	NA	TRBV18	CASSTTQRQDRQNTGELFF	TGTGCCAGCTCAACTACTCAACGACAGGACCGACAGAACACCGGGGAGCTGTTTTTT
NA	TRBJ1-2	NA	TRBV11-2	CASTRLRGAGGYTF	TGTGCCAGCACCAGACTGCGAGGGGCAGGTGGCTACACCTTC
NA	TRBJ2-3	NA	TRBV5-1	CASSLTSSDTQYF	TGCGCCAGCAGCCTGACTAGTTCAGATACGCAGTATTTT
few	TRBJ1-1	NA	TRBV13	CATRRGYTEAFF	TGTGCCACACGCAGGGGTTATACTGAAGCTTTCTTT
NA	TRBJ1-3	NA	TRBV4-1	CASSRGPSGNTIYF	TGCGCCAGCAGCCGCGGACCGTCTGGAAACACCATATATTTT
NA	TRBJ1-3	NA	TRBV5-6	CASSLGLGTNSGNTIYF	TGTGCCAGCAGCTTGGGACTGGGCACTAACTCTGGAAACACCATATATTTT
NA	TRBJ2-5	TRBD2	TRBV6-2/TRBV6-3	CASSTPRGSGGGMGQETQYF	TGTGCCAGCAGTACCCCCCGGGGTAGCGGGGGAGGGATGGGACAAGAGACCCAGTACTTC
few	TRBJ1-3	NA	TRBV14	CASSRQIISGNTIYF	TGTGCCAGCAGCAGACAGATTATTTCTGGAAACACCATATATTTT
NA	TRBJ2-3	NA	TRBV4-2	CASSQDVFSADTQYF	TGTGCCAGCAGCCAAGATGTATTTTCGGCAGATACGCAGTATTTT
few	TRBJ1-2	NA	TRBV6-5	CASTKDSKYGYTF	TGTGCCAGCACTAAGGACAGCAAATATGGCTACACCTTC
NA	TRBJ2-2	TRBD2	TRBV7-3	CASSHPPGSGGELFF	TGTGCCAGCAGCCACCCCCCGGGTAGCGGGGGAGAGCTGTTTTTT
NA	TRBJ1-1	TRBD1	TRBV2	CASSAGQGFAEAFF	TGTGCCAGCAGCGCGGGACAGGGGTTCGCTGAAGCTTTCTTT
NA	TRBJ1-1	NA	TRBV3-1/TRBV3-2	CASSQDRGNTEAFF	TGTGCCAGCAGCCAAGACAGGGGGAACACTGAAGCTTTCTTT
NA	TRBJ2-6	NA	TRBV6-5	CASSFTVSGANVLTF	TGTGCCAGCAGTTTCACTGTCTCTGGGGCCAACGTCCTGACTTTC
few	TRBJ2-7	NA	TRBV15	CATSRESSYEQYF	TGTGCCACCAGCAGAGAATCCTCCTACGAGCAGTACTTC
NA	TRBJ2-2	NA	TRBV30	CAWSVTFNTGELFF	TGTGCCTGGAGTGTAACATTTAACACCGGGGAGCTGTTTTTT
NA	TRBJ2-7	NA	TRBV14	CASSQGAGQYYEQYF	TGTGCCAGCAGCCAAGGCGCGGGTCAGTACTACGAGCAGTACTTC
few	TRBJ1-2	TRBD1	TRBV20-1	CSATDRAGYTF	TGCAGTGCGACAGACAGGGCTGGCTACACCTTC
NA	TRBJ1-5	NA	TRBV18	CASSPGDIRYSNQPQHF	TGTGCCAGCTCACCAGGCGACATCCGTTATAGCAATCAGCCCCAGCATTTT
NA	TRBJ2-3	NA	TRBV20-1	CSASRTDSTDTQYF	TGCAGTGCGAGTAGGACAGACAGCACAGATACGCAGTATTTT
NA	TRBJ2-7	NA	TRBV3-1/TRBV3-2	CASSRYDRPGEQYF	TGTGCCAGCAGCCGCTACGACAGACCGGGCGAGCAGTACTTC
once	TRBJ1-2	NA	TRBV6-4	CASPGGGNGYTF	TGTGCCAGCCCGGGAGGTGGGAATGGCTACACCTTC
NA	TRBJ1-3	TRBD1	TRBV9	CASSVGETGGSGNTIYF	TGTGCCAGCAGCGTAGGAGAGACAGGGGGATCTGGAAACACCATATATTTT
NA	TRBJ2-1	TRBD2	TRBV9	CASSVLGLAGANEQFF	TGTGCCAGCAGCGTTCTAGGACTAGCGGGAGCAAATGAGCAGTTCTTC
NA	TRBJ1-6	NA	TRBV27	CASSLKYLDNSPLHF	TGTGCCAGCAGTTTAAAGTACCTAGATAATTCACCCCTCCACTTT
once	TRBJ1-1	NA	TRBV24-1	CATSDLRGNAFF	TGTGCCACCAGTGATTTGCGTGGTAACGCTTTCTTT
NA	TRBJ2-1	NA	TRBV30	CAWTGSWYNEQFF	TGTGCCTGGACGGGGTCTTGGTACAATGAGCAGTTCTTC
NA	TRBJ2-5	NA	TRBV15	CATSRDFGATQETQYF	TGTGCCACCAGCAGAGATTTCGGGGCAACCCAAGAGACCCAGTACTTC
NA	TRBJ2-7	TRBD2	TRBV11-2	CASSLGFAGGYEQYF	TGTGCCAGCAGCTTGGGCTTTGCGGGAGGGTACGAGCAGTACTTC
NA	TRBJ1-4	NA	TRBV6-5	CASNDRSRDGKLFF	TGTGCCAGCAACGACAGGTCTCGGGATGGAAAACTGTTTTTT
few	TRBJ1-1	TRBD1	TRBV12-3/TRBV12-4	CASRSDRDTEAFF	TGTGCCAGCAGGTCGGACAGGGACACTGAAGCTTTCTTT
NA	TRBJ1-5	NA	TRBV4-2	CASSPALWIRPGAQSNQPQHF	TGTGCCAGCAGCCCAGCCCTTTGGATCCGGCCAGGGGCGCAGAGCAATCAGCCCCAGCATTTT
NA	TRBJ2-7	TRBD1	TRBV2	CASREWTGHEQYF	TGTGCCAGCCGGGAATGGACAGGGCACGAGCAGTACTTC
NA	TRBJ1-2	NA	TRBV11-2	CASSSPRQANYGYTF	TGTGCCAGCAGCTCACCTCGGCAAGCTAACTATGGCTACACCTTC
NA	TRBJ2-2	NA	TRBV3-1/TRBV3-2	CASSQDFIMAGELFF	TGTGCCAGCAGCCAAGATTTCATTATGGCCGGGGAGCTGTTTTTT
NA	TRBJ2-7	NA	TRBV5-1	CASSLAGRGGDHEQYF	TGCGCCAGCAGCTTGGCCGGACGCGGCGGTGACCACGAGCAGTACTTC
NA	TRBJ1-2	NA	TRBV7-8	CASSLVLRGGYGYTF	TGTGCCAGCAGCTTAGTTCTCCGGGGAGGTTATGGCTACACCTTC
NA	TRBJ1-6	NA	TRBV5-4	CASSLSGGANSPLHF	TGTGCCAGCAGCTTGTCGGGGGGCGCAAACTCACCCCTCCACTTT
NA	TRBJ2-5	TRBD1	TRBV24-1	CATSDPGQAGETQYF	TGTGCCACCAGTGACCCCGGACAGGCGGGAGAGACCCAGTACTTC